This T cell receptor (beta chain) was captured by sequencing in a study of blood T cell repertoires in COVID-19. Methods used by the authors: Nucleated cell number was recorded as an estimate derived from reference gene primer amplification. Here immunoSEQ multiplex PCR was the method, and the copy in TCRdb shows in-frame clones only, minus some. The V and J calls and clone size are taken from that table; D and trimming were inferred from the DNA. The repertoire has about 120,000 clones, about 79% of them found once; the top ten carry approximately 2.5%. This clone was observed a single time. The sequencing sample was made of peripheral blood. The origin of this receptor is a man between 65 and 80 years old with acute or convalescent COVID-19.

CDR3 loop: CASSQSTGVETQYF. In DNA, the CDR3 is TGTGCCAGCAGCCAATCGACAGGGGTAGAGACCCAGTACTTC. This chain joins TRBV11-2 and TRBJ2-5, with 8 nucleotides matching TRBD1. J was trimmed by 4 bases and V by 5 bases; bases with no gene match: 6. The germline V gene encodes CDR1 SGHAT and CDR2 FQNNGV. The CDR3 covers 14 residues.